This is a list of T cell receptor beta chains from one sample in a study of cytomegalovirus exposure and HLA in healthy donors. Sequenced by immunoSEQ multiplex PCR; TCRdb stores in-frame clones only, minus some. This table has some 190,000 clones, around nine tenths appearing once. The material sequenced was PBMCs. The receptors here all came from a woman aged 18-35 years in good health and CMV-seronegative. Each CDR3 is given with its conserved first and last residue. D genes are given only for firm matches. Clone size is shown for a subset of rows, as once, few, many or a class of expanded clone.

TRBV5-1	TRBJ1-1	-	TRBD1	TGCGCCAGCAGCTTGGCCGAGGGACAGGGAGCTTTCTTT	CASSLAEGQGAFF
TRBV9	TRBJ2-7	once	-	TGTGCCAGCAGCTTCAGACAAGACTACGAGCAGTACTTC	CASSFRQDYEQYF
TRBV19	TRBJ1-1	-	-	TGTGCCAGTAGTATGAGGGCCCACACTGAAGCTTTCTTT	CASSMRAHTEAFF
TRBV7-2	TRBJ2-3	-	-	TGTGCCAGCAGCTCCAGGGTTAGCACGCAGTATTTT	CASSSRVSTQYF
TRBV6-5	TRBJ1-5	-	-	TGTGCCAGCAGCCCGGGACACCCAGTTCAGCCCCAGCATTTT	CASSPGHPVQPQHF
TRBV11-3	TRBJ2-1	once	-	TGTGCCAGCAGCTTAGATTGGAGACAGGTAAACTCCTACAATGAGCAGTTCTTC	CASSLDWRQVNSYNEQFF
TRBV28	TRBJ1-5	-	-	TGTGCCAGCAGTCCGGCGGGCCTCCTTAAAGCCCAGCATTTT	CASSPAGLLKAQHF
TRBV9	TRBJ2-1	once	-	TGTGCCAGCAGCGTAGCTACGGGTTACAATGAGCAGTTCTTC	CASSVATGYNEQFF
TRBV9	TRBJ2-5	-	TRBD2	TGTGCCAGCAGCGTAGCAGCGGGGCAGGGAAGGGAGACCCAGTACTTC	CASSVAAGQGRETQYF
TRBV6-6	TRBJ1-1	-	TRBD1	TGTGCCAGCAGTTACTCGAGGGCAGGGGGGGCTTTCTTT	CASSYSRAGGAFF
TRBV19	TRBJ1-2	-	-	TGTGCCAGTAGTCCAGATGGCTACACCTTC	CASSPDGYTF
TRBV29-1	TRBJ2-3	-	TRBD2	TGCAGCGTTGATCGGACTAGCGGTACAGATACGCAGTATTTT	CSVDRTSGTDTQYF
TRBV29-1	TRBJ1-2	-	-	TGCAGCGTTGAGGCCAGGGACTATGGCTACACCTTC	CSVEARDYGYTF